This TCR beta chain was observed in a study of T-cell memory formation after mild COVID-19. V shed 2 bases and J shed 6 bases, with 10 bases lying between them. The length of the CDR3 is 13 residues. Germline V gene lookup returns CDR1 KGHSY and CDR2 FQNENV. Points from the study as a whole: The finding that pre-infection memory included some responding clones suggested that cross-reactive memory joined.

As to this clonotype: What it binds is not known.

Employing constant-segment primers, 5'RACE generated TCR alpha and TCR beta cDNA libraries bearing sample barcodes and UMIs. One entry per CDR3 protein results from TCRdb running MiXCR on the 5' RACE reads. Of hundreds of thousands of distinct CDR3 sequences in the sample, around 21% were seen once. The source is an adult woman who had mild COVID-19 (a few samples of this study predate the infection). Cell type and time point are not known. The chain uses TRBV16 and TRBJ1-2, with D unclear. The sequencing input was PBMCs or a T cell subset sorted from them (not recorded which). CDR3 loop: CASSQRSMNGYTF. The CDR3 DNA follows: TGTGCCAGCAGCCAAAGGTCCATGAATGGCTACACCTTC. The whole variable domain, filled in from reference TRBV16 and TRBJ1-2, reads GEEVAQTPKHLVRGEGQKAKLYCAPIKGHSYVFWYQQVLKNEFKFLISFQNENVFDETGMPKERFSAKCLPNSPCSLEIQATKLEDSAVYFCASSQRSMNGYTFGSGTRLTVV.